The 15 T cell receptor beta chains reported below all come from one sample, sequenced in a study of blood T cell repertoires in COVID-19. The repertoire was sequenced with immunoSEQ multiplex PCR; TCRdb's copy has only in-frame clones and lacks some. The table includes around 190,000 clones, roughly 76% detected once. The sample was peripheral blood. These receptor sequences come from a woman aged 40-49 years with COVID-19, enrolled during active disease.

The CDR3 sequence is CASSLLQGSEVNTEAFF. Here the CDR3 DNA reads TGTGCCAGCTCACTTTTACAGGGCAGCGAGGTGAACACTGAAGCTTTCTTT. The gene calls are TRBV18 and TRBJ1-1; a possible D gene is TRBD1 (6 bases). Germline V gives CDR1 KGHSH, CDR2 LQKENI. The V end was cut by 4 bases, the J end by 0 bases, with 18 bases between. This CDR3 spans 17 amino acids.

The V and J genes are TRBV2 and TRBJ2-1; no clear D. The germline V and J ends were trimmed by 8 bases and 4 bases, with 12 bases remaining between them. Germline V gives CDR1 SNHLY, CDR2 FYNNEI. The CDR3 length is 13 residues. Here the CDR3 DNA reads TGTGCCAGCGACAATAGAAGATACAATGAGCAGTTCTTC. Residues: CASDNRRYNEQFF.

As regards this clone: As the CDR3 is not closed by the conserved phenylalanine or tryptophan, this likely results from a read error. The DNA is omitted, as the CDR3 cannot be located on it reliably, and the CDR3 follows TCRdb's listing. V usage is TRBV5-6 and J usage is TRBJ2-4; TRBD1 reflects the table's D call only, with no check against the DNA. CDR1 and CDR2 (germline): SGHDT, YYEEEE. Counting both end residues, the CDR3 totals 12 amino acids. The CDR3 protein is CASSFYHKGVDL.

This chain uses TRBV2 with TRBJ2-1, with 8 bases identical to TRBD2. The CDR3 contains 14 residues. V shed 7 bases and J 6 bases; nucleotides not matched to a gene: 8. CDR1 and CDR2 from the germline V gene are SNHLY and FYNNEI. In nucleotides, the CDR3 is TGTGCCAGCAAAATCGCGGGAGGTTCCAATGAGCAGTTCTTC. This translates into CASKIAGGSNEQFF.

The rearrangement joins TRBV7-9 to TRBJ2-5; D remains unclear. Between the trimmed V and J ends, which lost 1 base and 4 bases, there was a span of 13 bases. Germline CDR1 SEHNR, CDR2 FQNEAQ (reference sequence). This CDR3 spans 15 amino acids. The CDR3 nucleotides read TGTGCCAGCAGCTTAGGGGTAGTGAGCGCAGAGACCCAGTACTTC. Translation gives CASSLGVVSAETQYF. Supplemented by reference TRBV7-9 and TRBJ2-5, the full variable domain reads DTGVSQNPRHKITKRGQNVTFRCDPISEHNRLYWYRQTLGQGPEFLTYFQNEAQLEKSRLLSDRFSAERPKGSFSTLEIQRTEQGDSAMYLCASSLGVVSAETQYFGPGTRLLVL.

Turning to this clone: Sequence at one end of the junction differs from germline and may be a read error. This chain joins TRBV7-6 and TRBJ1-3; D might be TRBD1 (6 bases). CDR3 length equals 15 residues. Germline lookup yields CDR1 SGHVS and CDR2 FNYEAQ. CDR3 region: CASSSSTGPGNTIYF. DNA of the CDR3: TGTGCCAGCAGCTCCTCGACAGGCCCTGGCAACACCATATATTTT.

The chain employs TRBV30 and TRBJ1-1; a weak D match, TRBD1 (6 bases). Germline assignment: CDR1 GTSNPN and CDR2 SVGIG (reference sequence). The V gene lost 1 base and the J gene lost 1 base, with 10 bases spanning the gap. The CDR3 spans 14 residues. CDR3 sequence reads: CAWSAGGPNTEAFF. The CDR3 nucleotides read TGTGCCTGGAGTGCGGGGGGGCCGAACACTGAAGCTTTCTTT.

CDR3 nucleotides: TGTGCCAGCAGTCCGGACAGGGGGAAGCGGGATACGCAGTATTTT. Translated: CASSPDRGKRDTQYF. The chain is built from TRBV2 and TRBJ2-3, with 10 nucleotides matching TRBD1. CDR3 length: 15 residues. Germline loops: CDR1 SNHLY, CDR2 FYNNEI. V trimming: 5 bases; J trimming: 6 bases; junction bases outside the gene matches: 8.

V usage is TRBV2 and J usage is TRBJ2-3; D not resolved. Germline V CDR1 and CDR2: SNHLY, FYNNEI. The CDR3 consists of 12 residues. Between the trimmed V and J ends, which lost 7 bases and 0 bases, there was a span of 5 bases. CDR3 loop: CASIVSTDTQYF. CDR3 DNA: TGTGCCAGCATCGTGAGCACAGATACGCAGTATTTT.

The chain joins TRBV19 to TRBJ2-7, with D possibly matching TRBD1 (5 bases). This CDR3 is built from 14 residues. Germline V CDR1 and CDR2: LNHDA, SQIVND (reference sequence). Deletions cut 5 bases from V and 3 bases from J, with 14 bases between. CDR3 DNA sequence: TGTGCCAGTAGTTCGTCAGGACAATACTACGAGCAGTACTTC. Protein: CASSSSGQYYEQYF.

Here the CDR3 DNA reads TGTGCCACCAGTGGGGATCACAGGGACCGCTCCTACAATGAGCAGTTCTTC. Translation: CATSGDHRDRSYNEQFF. The chain recombines TRBV24-1 with TRBJ2-1, with D possibly matching TRBD1 (6 bases). Trimming cost V 5 bases and J 0 bases, with 16 bases left between them. The germline V gene has CDR1 KGHDR and CDR2 SFDVKD. The CDR3 length is 17 residues.

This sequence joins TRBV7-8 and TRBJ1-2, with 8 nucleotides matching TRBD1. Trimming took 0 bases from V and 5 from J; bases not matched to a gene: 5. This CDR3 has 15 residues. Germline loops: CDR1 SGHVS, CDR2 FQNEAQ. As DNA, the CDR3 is TGTGCCAGCAGCTTAGCGACCGACAGGGGATATGGCTACACCTTC. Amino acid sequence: CASSLATDRGYGYTF.

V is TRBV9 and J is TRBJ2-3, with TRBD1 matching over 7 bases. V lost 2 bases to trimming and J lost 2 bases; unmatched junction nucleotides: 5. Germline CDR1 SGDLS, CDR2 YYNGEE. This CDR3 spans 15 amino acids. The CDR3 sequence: CASSVQGVSTDTQYF. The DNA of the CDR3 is TGTGCCAGCAGCGTTCAGGGGGTATCCACAGATACGCAGTATTTT.

CDR3 region: CASRMETGDNYGYTF. The CDR3 DNA reads TGTGCCAGCAGAATGGAAACAGGGGATAACTATGGCTACACCTTC. The chain employs TRBV2 and TRBJ1-2, with TRBD1 matching over 7 bases. The V segment lost 6 bases and the J segment 1 base; nucleotides outside the gene matches: 8. This CDR3 region has 15 residues. Germline V lookup: CDR1 SNHLY, CDR2 FYNNEI.

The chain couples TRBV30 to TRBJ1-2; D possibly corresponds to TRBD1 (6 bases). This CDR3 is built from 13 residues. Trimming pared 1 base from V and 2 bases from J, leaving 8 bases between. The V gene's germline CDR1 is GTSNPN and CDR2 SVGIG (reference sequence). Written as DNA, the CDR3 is TGTGCCTGGAGTGCTACAGGGAACTATGGCTACACCTTC. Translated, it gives CAWSATGNYGYTF.